This TCR beta chain was identified in a study of neurological immune-mediated disorders. Germline CDR1 is SGHAT and CDR2 is FQNNGV. The CDR3 runs to 15 residues. V lost 1 base and J 4 bases, leaving 13 bases between the germline ends. Stated time point: longitudinal time-point 3. In TCRdb, the 5' RACE reads were re-called with MiXCR into one record per CDR3 protein. The table lists some 43,000 distinct CDR3 sequences, roughly 13% of them singletons. The material sequenced was PBMCs. The V call is TRBV11-2, the J call TRBJ1-1; perhaps TRBD1 as D (5 bases). This TCR came from a male donor with HTLV-1-associated myelopathy (HAM/TSP). The CDR3 sequence: CASSLGAGSGTEAFF. In DNA form, the CDR3 reads TGTGCCAGCAGCTTAGGGGCAGGGTCTGGCACTGAAGCTTTCTTT. The full variable domain, with the rest looked up from reference TRBV11-2 and TRBJ1-1, is EAGVAQSPRYKIIEKRQSVAFWCNPISGHATLYWYQQILGQGPKLLIQFQNNGVVDDSQLPKDRFSAERLKGVDSTLKIQPAKLEDSAVYLCASSLGAGSGTEAFFGQGTRLTVV.